One sample yielded the 23 T cell receptor beta chains listed below, sequenced in a study of cytomegalovirus exposure and HLA in healthy donors. With 60 Vbeta and 13 Jbeta primers, the PCR was carried out. Here immunoSEQ multiplex PCR was the method, and the copy in TCRdb shows in-frame clones only, minus some. Here the sample table reports 25,000 to 40,000 clones. Sequenced: PBMCs. The receptors derive from a female donor in good health and CMV-seronegative.

This chain joins TRBV19 and TRBJ1-5; D gene uncertain. V dropped 3 bases and J dropped 0 bases, with 18 bases sitting between them. Germline values: CDR1 LNHDA, CDR2 SQIVND (reference sequence). The length of the CDR3 is 18 residues. CDR3 sequence reads: CASSITLFGRGSNQPQHF. The CDR3 DNA follows: TGTGCCAGTAGTATCACCCTCTTTGGTCGGGGTAGCAATCAGCCCCAGCATTTT.

This chain connects TRBV6-1 to TRBJ1-2, with 9 bases identical to TRBD1. The V segment lost 8 bases and the J segment 4 bases; nucleotides outside the gene matches: 11. From germline, CDR1 is MNHNS and CDR2 SASEGT. The CDR3 totals 15 residues. In DNA, the CDR3 is TGTGCCAGCGGCATCCACAGGGGGCCCTTCTATGGCTACACCTTC. Encoded protein: CASGIHRGPFYGYTF.

The chain recombines TRBV5-4 with TRBJ2-5, with 10 bases identical to TRBD2. Per germline, CDR1 SGHNT and CDR2 YYREEE (reference sequence). The ends lost 0 bases at V and 3 bases at J; junction bases unmatched: 5. This CDR3 has 16 amino acids. CDR3 sequence reads: CASSLVRLAGEETQYF. The DNA of the CDR3 is TGTGCCAGCAGCTTGGTTCGGCTAGCGGGGGAAGAGACCCAGTACTTC. Together with reference TRBV5-4 and TRBJ2-5, the CDR3 gives the full variable domain: ETGVTQSPTHLIKTRGQQVTLRCSSQSGHNTVSWYQQALGQGPQFIFQYYREEENGRGNFPPRFSGLQFPNYSSELNVNALELDDSALYLCASSLVRLAGEETQYFGPGTRLLVL.

V usage is TRBV4-2 and J usage is TRBJ1-5; TRBD1 is a possible D gene (5 bases). V was pared by 1 base and J by 5 bases, with 12 bases between. The CDR3 totals 15 residues. CDR1 LGHNA and CDR2 YNFKEQ come from the germline V gene. The CDR3 DNA sequence: TGTGCCAGCAGCCAAGGGTCTCAGGGTTATCAGCCCCAGCATTTT. Translation gives CASSQGSQGYQPQHF.

The chain combines TRBV7-6 with TRBJ2-7, with 7 positions matching TRBD1. The ends lost 1 base at V and 2 bases at J; junction bases unmatched: 2. The CDR3 is made up of 14 amino acids. Germline V gene data show CDR1 as SGHVS and CDR2 as FNYEAQ. The CDR3 spells CASSLDRGPYEQYF. The CDR3, as DNA: TGTGCCAGCAGCTTAGACAGGGGACCCTACGAGCAGTACTTC.

This rearrangement joins TRBV15 to TRBJ1-3; D perhaps matches TRBD1 (6 bases). CDR3 length: 16 residues. Germline loops: CDR1 LNHNV, CDR2 YYDKDF (reference sequence). The V and J ends lost 0 bases and 4 bases respectively, with 13 bases between them. The CDR3 sequence is CATSRDSGGLGNTIYF. The CDR3, as DNA: TGTGCCACCAGCAGAGACAGCGGGGGGCTCGGAAACACCATATATTTT.

This chain joins TRBV6-5 and TRBJ2-3; 7 bases fit TRBD1. From germline, CDR1 is MNHEY and CDR2 SVGAGI. V lost 4 bases, J lost 1 base, and 5 bases stayed unmatched. CDR3 length equals 15 residues. The CDR3 DNA reads as TGTGCCAGCAGTTCCCGGGACAGAGGCACAGATACGCAGTATTTT. Its translation: CASSSRDRGTDTQYF.

The rearrangement uses TRBV9 and TRBJ2-6; a possible D gene is TRBD1 (5 bases). CDR3 length: 16 amino acids. Germline V lookup: CDR1 SGDLS, CDR2 YYNGEE. Between the trimmed V and J ends, which lost 0 bases and 4 bases, there was a span of 11 bases. The CDR3 DNA follows: TGTGCCAGCAGCGTAGTAGGTGGGGCCGGGGCCAACGTCCTGACTTTC. This translates into CASSVVGGAGANVLTF.

The chain employs TRBV5-6 and TRBJ2-4, with D unresolved. Between the trimmed V and J ends, which lost 1 base and 2 bases, there was a span of 7 bases. Germline V lookup: CDR1 SGHDT, CDR2 YYEEEE. The CDR3 contains 14 residues. The CDR3 sequence: CASSLQLPKNIQYF. CDR3 nucleotides: TGTGCCAGCAGCTTGCAACTACCCAAAAACATTCAGTACTTC.

CDR3: CASSLVSSGANVLTF. CDR3 nucleotides: TGTGCCAGCAGTTTAGTCAGCTCTGGGGCCAACGTCCTGACTTTC. This chain joins TRBV28 and TRBJ2-6; D uncertain. CDR1 and CDR2 (germline): MDHEN, SYDVKM. V gave up 2 bases and J gave up 0 bases, with 5 bases separating them. The CDR3 extends over 15 amino acids.

V is TRBV7-6 and J is TRBJ1-1; unclear D gene. CDR3 size: 16 residues. Trimming removed 0 bases from V and 1 base from J, with 12 bases in between. Germline values: CDR1 SGHVS, CDR2 FNYEAQ. As DNA, the CDR3 is TGTGCCAGCAGCTTAGCGAGGCCATCCCGGAACACTGAAGCTTTCTTT. Encoded protein: CASSLARPSRNTEAFF. The full variable domain, with the rest looked up from reference TRBV7-6 and TRBJ1-1, is GAGVSQSPRYKVTKRGQDVALRCDPISGHVSLYWYRQALGQGPEFLTYFNYEAQQDKSGLPNDRFSAERPEGSISTLTIQRTEQRDSAMYRCASSLARPSRNTEAFFGQGTRLTVV.

V gene TRBV9 combines with J gene TRBJ1-5; D might be TRBD1 (5 bases). Germline CDR1 reads SGDLS; CDR2 reads YYNGEE. V shed 4 bases and J shed 0 bases, with 11 bases lying between them. The CDR3 totals 15 residues. This chain's CDR3 is CASSLAGGSNQPQHF. The CDR3 nucleotides are TGTGCCAGCAGCCTAGCGGGGGGTAGCAATCAGCCCCAGCATTTT.

Note on this clone: This specimen includes other DNA sequences encoding the same CDR3. The chain couples TRBV6-1 to TRBJ1-6; tentatively, D is TRBD1 (6 bases). CDR1 and CDR2 (germline): MNHNS, SASEGT. CDR3 length equals 14 residues. V lost 5 bases to trimming and J lost 13 bases, with 18 bases between them. In DNA, the CDR3 is TGTGCCAGCAGTAGGGAGGGGGGCGGTTCCCCCCTCCACTTT. Amino acids: CASSREGGGSPLHF.

V and J are TRBV18 and TRBJ2-7, with D uncertain. Deletions cut 3 bases from V and 0 bases from J, with 3 bases between. Germline V gene lookup returns CDR1 KGHSH and CDR2 LQKENI. This CDR3 comprises 12 residues. In DNA form, the CDR3 reads TGTGCCAGCTCACCCAGCTCCTACGAGCAGTACTTC. Translating gives CASSPSSYEQYF. Together with reference TRBV18 and TRBJ2-7, the CDR3 gives the full variable domain: NAGVMQNPRHLVRRRGQEARLRCSPMKGHSHVYWYRQLPEEGLKFMVYLQKENIIDESGMPKERFSAEFPKEGPSILRIQQVVRGDSAAYFCASSPSSYEQYFGPGTRLTVT.

CDR3 region: CASSPRQGVYGYTF. As DNA, the CDR3 is TGTGCCAGTAGTCCACGACAGGGGGTATACGGCTACACCTTC. The chain employs TRBV19 and TRBJ1-2, with TRBD1 matching over 9 bases. The CDR3 contains 14 residues. Trimming removed 5 bases from V and 8 bases from J; junction bases left unmatched: 9. Per germline, CDR1 LNHDA and CDR2 SQIVND (reference sequence).

The rearrangement joins TRBV7-6 to TRBJ1-2; TRBD1 matches at 7 bases. Per germline, CDR1 SGHVS and CDR2 FNYEAQ. V shed 3 bases, J shed 6 bases, and the junction held 7 bases outside the gene matches. The CDR3 contains 14 residues. The CDR3 bases are TGTGCCAGCAGCTTTCGACAGGGATCGAATGGCTACACCTTC. It specifies CASSFRQGSNGYTF. The variable domain in full, with the rest retrieved from reference TRBV7-6 and TRBJ1-2, is GAGVSQSPRYKVTKRGQDVALRCDPISGHVSLYWYRQALGQGPEFLTYFNYEAQQDKSGLPNDRFSAERPEGSISTLTIQRTEQRDSAMYRCASSFRQGSNGYTFGSGTRLTVV.

The chain combines TRBV27 with TRBJ2-3; 11 positions agree with TRBD2. The trim removed 5 bases at V and 3 bases at J, leaving 7 bases unmatched. The CDR3 has 16 residues. Germline V gene sequence: CDR1 MNHEY, CDR2 SMNVEV (reference sequence). This CDR3 is CASSLRLAGLTDTQYF. The CDR3 bases are TGTGCCAGCAGTCTCAGACTAGCGGGGTTAACAGATACGCAGTATTTT.

The V gene is TRBV5-6, the J gene TRBJ1-2; 12 bases agree with TRBD1. CDR1 SGHDT and CDR2 YYEEEE come from the germline V gene. The CDR3 extends over 15 amino acids. V lost 2 bases to trimming and J lost 8 bases; unmatched junction nucleotides: 7. CDR3 nucleotide sequence: TGTGCCAGCAGCTTCCGGGACAGGGGGCGTGCCGGCTACACCTTC. Translation gives CASSFRDRGRAGYTF.

The chain links TRBV19 to TRBJ1-5, with TRBD1 matching over 7 bases. The CDR3 extends over 15 amino acids. J lost 11 bases, V lost 0 bases, and 10 bases had no gene match. The germline CDR1 and CDR2 sequences are LNHDA and SQIVND (reference sequence). The CDR3 DNA reads as TGTGCCAGTAGTATAGAGAAGGGGGCGAAGTGGTCCCAGCATTTT. It specifies CASSIEKGAKWSQHF.

J is TRBJ1-4 and V is TRBV15; possibly TRBD1 for D (6 bases). Per germline, CDR1 LNHNV and CDR2 YYDKDF (reference sequence). Trimming left V 6 bases short and J 11 bases short, with 28 bases between. This CDR3 is built from 17 residues. This CDR3 reads CATSREQGAPLMRKLFF. CDR3 DNA: TGTGCCACCAGTCGGGAACAGGGAGCGCCGTTAATGAGGAAACTGTTTTTT.

This chain joins TRBV18 and TRBJ2-7, with D perhaps matching TRBD2 (6 bases). The ends were cut back, 3 bases at V and 4 bases at J, with 13 bases in the middle. CDR1 KGHSH and CDR2 LQKENI come from the germline V gene. There are 14 residues in the CDR3. The CDR3 here is CASSPGRGPYEQYF. In DNA, the CDR3 is TGTGCCAGCTCACCCGGGCGGGGACCTTACGAGCAGTACTTC.

J is TRBJ1-5 and V is TRBV6-6; D ambiguous. The germline V and J ends were trimmed by 6 bases and 4 bases, with 10 bases remaining between them. The CDR3 loop spans 13 amino acids. Germline values: CDR1 MNHNY, CDR2 SVGAGI (reference sequence). The CDR3 here is CASRSDGNQPQHF. The CDR3 region has the DNA TGTGCCAGCAGGTCTGACGGGAATCAGCCCCAGCATTTT.

The V gene is TRBV6-4, the J gene TRBJ2-2; 8 nucleotides align to TRBD1. The J segment lost 5 bases and the V segment lost 2 bases, leaving 4 bases of the junction unmatched. Per the germline V gene, CDR1 is MRHNA and CDR2 is SNTAGT. The CDR3 has 15 residues. CDR3 DNA sequence: TGTGCCAGCAGTGACCCGGACAGGGATACCGGGGAGCTGTTTTTT. It yields the protein CASSDPDRDTGELFF.